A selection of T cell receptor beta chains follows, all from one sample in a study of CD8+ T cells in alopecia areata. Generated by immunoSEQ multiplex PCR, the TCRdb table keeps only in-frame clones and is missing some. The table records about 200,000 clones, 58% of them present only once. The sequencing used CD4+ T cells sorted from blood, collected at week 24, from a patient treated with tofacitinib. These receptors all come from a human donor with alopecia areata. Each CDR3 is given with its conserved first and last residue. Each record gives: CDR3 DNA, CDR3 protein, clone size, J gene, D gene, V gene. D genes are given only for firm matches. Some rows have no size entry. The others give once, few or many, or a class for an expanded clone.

CDR3 DNA: TGTGCCTGGGGACAGGGAGAAAACACCATATATTTT
CDR3 protein: CAWGQGENTIYF
clone size: -
J gene: TRBJ1-3
D gene: TRBD1
V gene: TRBV30

CDR3 DNA: TGTGCCAGCAGCTCGCCGAGCGGGAGGGCAACAGATACGCAGTATTTT
CDR3 protein: CASSSPSGRATDTQYF
clone size: -
J gene: TRBJ2-3
D gene: TRBD2
V gene: TRBV5-4

CDR3 DNA: TGTGCCAGCAGCCAATCCGGGAACTATGGCTACACCTTC
CDR3 protein: CASSQSGNYGYTF
clone size: -
J gene: TRBJ1-2
D gene: -
V gene: TRBV14

CDR3 DNA: TGTGCCAGCAGTGAACTACTAGCCGGAGAGACCCAGTACTTC
CDR3 protein: CASSELLAGETQYF
clone size: -
J gene: TRBJ2-5
D gene: -
V gene: TRBV2

CDR3 DNA: TGTGCCAGCAGCTTGGTAGCGATCAATCAGCCCCAGCATTTT
CDR3 protein: CASSLVAINQPQHF
clone size: -
J gene: TRBJ1-5
D gene: -
V gene: TRBV5-8

CDR3 DNA: TGTGCCAGCAGGGCTGCGGGGACTAACTATGGCTACACCTTC
CDR3 protein: CASRAAGTNYGYTF
clone size: -
J gene: TRBJ1-2
D gene: -
V gene: TRBV5-4

CDR3 DNA: TGTGCCAGCAGTGAAGAGGGCACACCCAACTATGGCTACACCTTC
CDR3 protein: CASSEEGTPNYGYTF
clone size: once
J gene: TRBJ1-2
D gene: -
V gene: TRBV2

CDR3 DNA: TGTGCCAGCTCACCAGGTCTCAGGGGAAATACTGAAGCTTTCTTT
CDR3 protein: CASSPGLRGNTEAFF
clone size: -
J gene: TRBJ1-1
D gene: -
V gene: TRBV18

CDR3 DNA: TGTGCCAGCAGAAGGGCGGGCATTCAGTACTTC
CDR3 protein: CASRRAGIQYF
clone size: -
J gene: TRBJ2-4
D gene: -
V gene: TRBV28

CDR3 DNA: TGTGCCTGGAGTGCCACACTCTATGGCTACACCTTC
CDR3 protein: CAWSATLYGYTF
clone size: once
J gene: TRBJ1-2
D gene: -
V gene: TRBV30

CDR3 DNA: TGTGCCAGCAGCGTAGCAGGAAGCTACGAGCAGTACTTC
CDR3 protein: CASSVAGSYEQYF
clone size: -
J gene: TRBJ2-7
D gene: -
V gene: TRBV9

CDR3 DNA: TGTGCCAGCAGCTTGACAGAATTGAACACTGAAGCTTTCTTT
CDR3 protein: CASSLTELNTEAFF
clone size: -
J gene: TRBJ1-1
D gene: -
V gene: TRBV7-2

CDR3 DNA: TGTGCCAGCAGCTTTAGCCGGGACACTACGAACACCGGGGAGCTGTTTTTT
CDR3 protein: CASSFSRDTTNTGELFF
clone size: -
J gene: TRBJ2-2
D gene: -
V gene: TRBV7-2

CDR3 DNA: TGTGCCAGCACGGTTGCGGGAGTAGGCACAGATACGCAGTATTTT
CDR3 protein: CASTVAGVGTDTQYF
clone size: -
J gene: TRBJ2-3
D gene: TRBD2
V gene: TRBV2

CDR3 DNA: TGTGCCTGGAGTAGGGGGCCTGAAGAGACCCAGTACTTC
CDR3 protein: CAWSRGPEETQYF
clone size: once
J gene: TRBJ2-5
D gene: TRBD1
V gene: TRBV30

CDR3 DNA: TGTGCCAGCACCCCAGGGGGATCCACCTATGGCTACACCTTC
CDR3 protein: CASTPGGSTYGYTF
clone size: -
J gene: TRBJ1-2
D gene: TRBD1
V gene: TRBV2

CDR3 DNA: TGTGCCAGCAGCTTCGTCCCGGGGCCCGCCGAGCAGTACTTC
CDR3 protein: CASSFVPGPAEQYF
clone size: -
J gene: TRBJ2-7
D gene: -
V gene: TRBV7-9

CDR3 DNA: TGCGCCAGCAGCTTGGCCAATGTTTACGGGGTTGGCTACACCTTC
CDR3 protein: CASSLANVYGVGYTF
clone size: -
J gene: TRBJ1-2
D gene: -
V gene: TRBV5-1

CDR3 DNA: TGTGCCAGCTCCCGGGACAGCTGGGACGAGCAGTACTTC
CDR3 protein: CASSRDSWDEQYF
clone size: few
J gene: TRBJ2-7
D gene: TRBD1
V gene: TRBV18